This TCR beta chain was retrieved from a study of T cells in Graves' hyperthyroidism and ophthalmopathy. General study points: Through a model of 13 V-J features, ophthalmopathy was separated from stable hyperthyroidism. Most thyroid clonotypes that were expanded above 0.001 also turned up in blood.

This clonotype was picked up one time. The antigen is unknown. RNA transcripts provided the source from which TCR beta CDR3 regions were amplified. HTBI primers were the set used in a first-round RT-PCR of the TCR CDR3. One entry per CDR3 protein results from TCRdb running MiXCR on the multiplex PCR reads. The sample carries about 640,000 distinct CDR3 sequences, about 45% recorded once. Trimming pared 4 bases from V and 5 bases from J, leaving 14 bases between. The CDR3 extends over 15 amino acids. CDR1 and CDR2 (germline): LNHNV, YYDKDF (reference sequence). Patients showing uncontrolled infection, other autoimmune disease, pregnancy or lactation were ineligible.

The sequenced sample consisted of peripheral blood or thyroid tissue (not recorded which). This sequence originates from an adult man with Graves' disease, either hyperthyroidism or ophthalmopathy (not recorded which). V and J are TRBV15 and TRBJ1-4; a possible D gene is TRBD1 (5 bases). CDR3 in amino acids: CATSNPSGTNEKLFF. The CDR3 DNA is TGTGCCACCAGCAACCCTAGCGGGACCAATGAAAAACTGTTTTTT.